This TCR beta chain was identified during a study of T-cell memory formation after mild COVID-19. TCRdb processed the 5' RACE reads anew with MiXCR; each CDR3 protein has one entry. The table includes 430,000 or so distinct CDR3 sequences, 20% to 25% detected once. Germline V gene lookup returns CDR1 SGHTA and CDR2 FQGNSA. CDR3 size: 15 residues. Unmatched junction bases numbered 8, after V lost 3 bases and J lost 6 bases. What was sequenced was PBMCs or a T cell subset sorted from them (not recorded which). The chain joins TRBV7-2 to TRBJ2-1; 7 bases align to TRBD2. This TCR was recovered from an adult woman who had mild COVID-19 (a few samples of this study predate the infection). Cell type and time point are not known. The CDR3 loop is CASSLGTTQSNEQFF. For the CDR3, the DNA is TGTGCCAGCAGCTTGGGGACTACCCAAAGCAATGAGCAGTTCTTC.